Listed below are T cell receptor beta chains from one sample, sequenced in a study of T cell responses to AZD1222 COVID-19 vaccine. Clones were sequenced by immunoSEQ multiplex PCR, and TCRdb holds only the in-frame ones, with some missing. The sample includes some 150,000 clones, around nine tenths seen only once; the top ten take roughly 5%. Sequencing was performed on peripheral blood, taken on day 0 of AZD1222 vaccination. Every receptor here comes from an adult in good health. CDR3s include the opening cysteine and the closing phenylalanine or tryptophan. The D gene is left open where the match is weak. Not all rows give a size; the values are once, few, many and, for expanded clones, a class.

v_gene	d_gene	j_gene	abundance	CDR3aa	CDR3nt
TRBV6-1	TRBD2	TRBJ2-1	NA	CASSEGLSPNEQFF	TGTGCCAGCAGTGAGGGACTATCGCCGAATGAGCAGTTCTTC
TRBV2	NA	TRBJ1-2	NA	CASNREDGYTF	TGTGCCAGCAACCGGGAAGATGGCTACACCTTC
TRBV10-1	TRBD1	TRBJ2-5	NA	CASTPGQGAPRETQYF	TGCGCCAGCACCCCGGGACAGGGCGCTCCGCGGGAGACCCAGTACTTC
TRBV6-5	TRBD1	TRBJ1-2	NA	CASSYLGQGNYGYTF	TGTGCCAGCAGCTACCTAGGACAGGGAAACTATGGCTACACCTTC
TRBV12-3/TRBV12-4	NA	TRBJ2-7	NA	CASSSGMTLEQYF	TGTGCCAGCAGTTCCGGGATGACCCTCGAGCAGTACTTC
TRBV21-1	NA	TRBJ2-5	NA	CASSVLPGRLAGDQETQYF	TGTGCCAGCAGCGTACTCCCCGGTCGTCTAGCGGGGGACCAAGAGACCCAGTACTTC
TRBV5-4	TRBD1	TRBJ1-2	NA	CASSSDRAVYGYTF	TGTGCCAGCAGCTCCGACAGGGCCGTCTATGGCTACACCTTC
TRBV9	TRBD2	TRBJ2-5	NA	CASSLAGAGEAQYF	TGTGCCAGCAGCCTAGCGGGAGCTGGTGAGGCCCAGTACTTC
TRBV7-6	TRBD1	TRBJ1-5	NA	CASSLKPGQGMNQPQHF	TGTGCCAGCAGCTTGAAACCGGGACAGGGGATGAATCAGCCCCAGCATTTT
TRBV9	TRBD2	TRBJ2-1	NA	CASSVGGGALEQFF	TGTGCCAGCAGCGTAGGCGGGGGGGCTCTTGAGCAGTTCTTC
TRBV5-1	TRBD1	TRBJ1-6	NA	CASSSRGRDSPLHF	TGCGCCAGCAGCTCCAGGGGGCGGGATTCACCCCTCCACTTT
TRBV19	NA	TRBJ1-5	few	CASREQINQPQHF	TGTGCCAGTCGCGAGCAGATCAATCAGCCCCAGCATTTT
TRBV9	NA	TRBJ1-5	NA	CASSAPGGQPQHF	TGTGCCAGCAGCGCGCCGGGCGGTCAGCCCCAGCATTTT
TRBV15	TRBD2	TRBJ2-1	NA	CATRRTGGDNEQFF	TGTGCCACCAGAAGGACGGGAGGGGACAATGAGCAGTTCTTC
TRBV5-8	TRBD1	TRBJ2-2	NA	CASSSGQGASGELFF	TGTGCCAGCAGCTCGGGCCAGGGGGCGTCCGGGGAGCTGTTTTTT
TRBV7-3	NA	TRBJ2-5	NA	CASQRVGGETQYF	TGTGCCAGCCAAAGGGTGGGCGGAGAGACCCAGTACTTC
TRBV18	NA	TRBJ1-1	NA	CASSPGQPEAFF	TGTGCCAGCTCACCCGGGCAGCCTGAAGCTTTCTTT
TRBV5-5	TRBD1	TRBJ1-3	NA	CASSPIGTGGGNTIYF	TGTGCCAGCAGCCCAATCGGGACAGGGGGAGGAAACACCATATATTTT
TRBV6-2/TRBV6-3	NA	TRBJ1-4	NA	CASSGGMRPNEKLFF	TGTGCCAGCAGTGGCGGGATGCGGCCTAATGAAAAACTGTTTTTT
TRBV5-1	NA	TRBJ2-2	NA	CASSLATGELFF	TGCGCCAGCAGCTTGGCTACCGGGGAGCTGTTTTTT
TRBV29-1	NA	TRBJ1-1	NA	CSVRQGPNTEAFF	TGCAGCGTTCGGCAGGGACCGAACACTGAAGCTTTCTTT
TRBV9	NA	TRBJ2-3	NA	CASSVGMLTDTQYF	TGTGCCAGCAGCGTAGGGATGCTCACAGATACGCAGTATTTT
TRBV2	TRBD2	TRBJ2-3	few	CASRASGGTRDTQYF	TGTGCCAGCAGGGCTAGCGGGGGTACTCGAGATACGCAGTATTTT
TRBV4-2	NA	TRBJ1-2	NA	CASSQVSGGDGYTF	TGTGCCAGCAGCCAAGTGAGCGGGGGGGATGGCTACACCTTC
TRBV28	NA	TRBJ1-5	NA	CASSSVYQPQHF	TGTGCCAGCAGTTCAGTCTATCAGCCCCAGCATTTT
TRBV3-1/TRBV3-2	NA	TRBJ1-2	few	CASSRQSYGYTF	TGTGCCAGCAGTCGGCAGTCATATGGCTACACCTTC
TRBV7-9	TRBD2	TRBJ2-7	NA	CASTGTSGGSSSYEQYF	TGTGCCAGCACCGGGACTAGCGGGGGGTCGAGCTCCTACGAGCAGTACTTC
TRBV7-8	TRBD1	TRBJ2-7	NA	CASSFYPGQGTSPRPDEQYF	TGTGCCAGCAGCTTCTATCCGGGACAGGGAACCTCCCCTCGACCAGACGAGCAGTACTTC
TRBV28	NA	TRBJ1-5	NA	CASSLQRGVSQPQHF	TGTGCCAGCAGCTTGCAACGGGGGGTTAGTCAGCCCCAGCATTTT
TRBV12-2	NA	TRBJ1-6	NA	CASRLAGTGSSPLHF	TGTGCAAGTCGCTTAGCTGGGACAGGGAGCTCACCCCTCCACTTT
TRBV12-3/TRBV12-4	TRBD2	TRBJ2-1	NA	CAIKRREAAEQFF	TGTGCCATAAAACGGCGGGAGGCGGCTGAGCAGTTCTTC
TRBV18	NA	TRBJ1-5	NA	CASSQDSNQPQHF	TGTGCCAGCTCCCAGGATAGCAATCAGCCCCAGCATTTT
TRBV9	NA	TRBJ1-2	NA	CASYDSYYGYTF	TGTGCCAGCTATGATAGCTACTATGGCTACACCTTC
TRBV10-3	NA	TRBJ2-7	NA	CAISDAEGYEQYF	TGTGCCATCAGTGATGCTGAGGGCTACGAGCAGTACTTC
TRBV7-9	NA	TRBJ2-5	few	CASSLGGVQTQYF	TGTGCCAGCAGCTTGGGGGGCGTACAGACCCAGTACTTC
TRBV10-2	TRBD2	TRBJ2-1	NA	CASTKSGGNEQFF	TGCGCCAGCACGAAGAGCGGGGGAAATGAGCAGTTCTTC
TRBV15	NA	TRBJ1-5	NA	CATSFHRDSNQPQHF	TGTGCCACCAGCTTCCACCGGGACAGCAATCAGCCCCAGCATTTT
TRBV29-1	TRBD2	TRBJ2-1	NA	CSASGGGTSGNNEQFF	TGCAGCGCTTCCGGGGGCGGGACTAGCGGAAACAATGAGCAGTTCTTC
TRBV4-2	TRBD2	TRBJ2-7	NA	CASSQGLISGGYEQYF	TGTGCCAGCAGCCAAGGCCTCATTAGCGGGGGCTACGAGCAGTACTTC
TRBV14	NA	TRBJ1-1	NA	CASSQFPRGTEAFF	TGTGCCAGCAGCCAATTTCCAAGGGGCACTGAAGCTTTCTTT
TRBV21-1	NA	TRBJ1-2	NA	CASSKEGTNYGYTF	TGTGCCAGCAGCAAAGAGGGCACTAACTATGGCTACACCTTC
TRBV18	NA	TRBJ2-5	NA	CASSASGYQETQYF	TGTGCCAGCTCAGCGTCAGGTTACCAAGAGACCCAGTACTTC
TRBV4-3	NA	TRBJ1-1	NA	CASSLFVGQNTEAFF	TGCGCCAGCAGCCTCTTTGTGGGCCAGAACACTGAAGCTTTCTTT
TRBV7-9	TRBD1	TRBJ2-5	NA	CASSFPTGQGLQETQYF	TGTGCCAGCAGCTTTCCGACGGGACAGGGCCTCCAAGAGACCCAGTACTTC